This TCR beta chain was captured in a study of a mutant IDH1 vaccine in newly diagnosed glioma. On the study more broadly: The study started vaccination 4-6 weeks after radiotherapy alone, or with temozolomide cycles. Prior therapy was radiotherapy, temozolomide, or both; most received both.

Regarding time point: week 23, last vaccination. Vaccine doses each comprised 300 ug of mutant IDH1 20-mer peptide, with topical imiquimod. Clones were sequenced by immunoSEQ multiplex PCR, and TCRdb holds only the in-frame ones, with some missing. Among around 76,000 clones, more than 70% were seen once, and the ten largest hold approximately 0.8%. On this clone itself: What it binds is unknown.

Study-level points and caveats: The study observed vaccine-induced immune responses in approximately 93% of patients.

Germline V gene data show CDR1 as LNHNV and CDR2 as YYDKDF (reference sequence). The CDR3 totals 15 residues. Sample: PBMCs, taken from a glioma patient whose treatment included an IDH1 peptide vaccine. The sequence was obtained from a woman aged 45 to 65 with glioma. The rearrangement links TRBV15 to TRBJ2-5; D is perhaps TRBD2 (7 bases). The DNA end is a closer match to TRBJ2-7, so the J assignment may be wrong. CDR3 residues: CATSLRGARSYEQYF. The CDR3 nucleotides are TGTGCCACCAGCTTACGGGGGGCGCGAAGCTACGAGCAGTACTTC.